This T cell receptor (beta chain) appears in the sequencing data of a study of breast tumors, draining lymph nodes, adjacent tissues. This clonotype was picked up many times. Its antigen is unknown. One entry per CDR3 protein results from TCRdb running MiXCR on the multiplex PCR reads. The profile shows over 200,000 distinct CDR3 sequences, roughly a third of them singletons. General study results and limits: Luminal-like breast cancer showed significantly higher tumor–nontumor repertoire similarity than basal-like. The lymph node origin of tumor T cells was framed as consistent with a hypothesis, not demonstrated.

The lymph nodes were axillary draining lymph nodes from breast cancer patients. This CDR3 spans 13 amino acids. The V segment lost 3 bases and the J segment 6 bases; nucleotides outside the gene matches: 1. Germline values: CDR1 KGHDR, CDR2 SFDVKD. The sequence was collected from a female donor with breast cancer. Some clones in this sample may be carry-over from other donors' samples. J is TRBJ1-2 and V is TRBV24-1, with TRBD1 matching 9 bases. Material: axillary lymph node tissue. The CDR3 DNA reads as TGTGCCACCAGTGATCGGACAGGGGATGGCTACACCTTC. Its translation is CATSDRTGDGYTF.